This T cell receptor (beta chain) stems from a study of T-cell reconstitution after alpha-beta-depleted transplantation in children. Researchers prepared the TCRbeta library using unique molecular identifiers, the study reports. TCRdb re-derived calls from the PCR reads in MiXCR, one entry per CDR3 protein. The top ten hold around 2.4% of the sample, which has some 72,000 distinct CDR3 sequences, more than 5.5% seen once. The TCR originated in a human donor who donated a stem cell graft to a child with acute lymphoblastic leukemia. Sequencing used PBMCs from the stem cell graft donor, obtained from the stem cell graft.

CDR3 loop: CASSRRTDYNEQFF. CDR3 bases: TGTGCCAGCAGTAGGAGGACGGACTACAATGAGCAGTTCTTC. V is TRBV7-6 and J is TRBJ2-1, with a possible D match to TRBD2 (5 bases). This CDR3 is built from 14 residues. CDR1 and CDR2 (germline): SGHVS, FNYEAQ. With 6 bases removed from V and 3 bases from J, the gap between germline ends came to 12 bases.